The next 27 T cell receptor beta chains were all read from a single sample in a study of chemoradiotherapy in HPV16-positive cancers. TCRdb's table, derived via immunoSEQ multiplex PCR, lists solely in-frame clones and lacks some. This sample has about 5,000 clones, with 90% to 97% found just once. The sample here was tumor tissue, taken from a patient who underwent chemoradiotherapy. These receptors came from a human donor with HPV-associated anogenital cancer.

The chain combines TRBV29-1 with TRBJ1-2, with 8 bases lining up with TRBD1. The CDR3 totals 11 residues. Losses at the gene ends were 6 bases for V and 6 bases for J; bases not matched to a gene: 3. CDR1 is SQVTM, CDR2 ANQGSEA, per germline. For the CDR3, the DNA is TGCAGCGTCGGGACAGGTGATGGCTACACCTTC. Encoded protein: CSVGTGDGYTF.

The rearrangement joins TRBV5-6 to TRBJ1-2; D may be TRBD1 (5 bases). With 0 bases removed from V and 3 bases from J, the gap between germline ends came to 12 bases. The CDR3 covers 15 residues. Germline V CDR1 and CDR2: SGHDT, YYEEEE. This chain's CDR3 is CASSLGGVPYYGYTF. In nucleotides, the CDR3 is TGTGCCAGCAGCTTGGGGGGGGTCCCATACTATGGCTACACCTTC.

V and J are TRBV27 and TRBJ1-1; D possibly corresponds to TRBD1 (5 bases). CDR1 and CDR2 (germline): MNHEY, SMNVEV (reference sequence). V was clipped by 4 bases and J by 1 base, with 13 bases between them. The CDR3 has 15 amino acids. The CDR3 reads CASSSSGTANTEAFF. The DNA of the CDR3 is TGTGCCAGCAGTTCCTCCGGGACGGCGAACACTGAAGCTTTCTTT.

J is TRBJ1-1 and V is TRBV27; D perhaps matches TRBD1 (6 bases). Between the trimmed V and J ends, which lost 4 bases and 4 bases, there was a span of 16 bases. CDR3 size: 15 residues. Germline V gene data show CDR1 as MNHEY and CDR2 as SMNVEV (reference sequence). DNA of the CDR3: TGTGCCAGCAGTTCATCATGGGGGCAGGGCACTGAAGCTTTCTTT. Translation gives CASSSSWGQGTEAFF.

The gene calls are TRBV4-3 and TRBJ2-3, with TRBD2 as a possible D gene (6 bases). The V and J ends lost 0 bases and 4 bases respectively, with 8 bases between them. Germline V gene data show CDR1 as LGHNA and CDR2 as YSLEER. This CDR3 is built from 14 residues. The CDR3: CASSQELASDTQYF. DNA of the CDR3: TGCGCCAGCAGCCAAGAACTAGCATCAGATACGCAGTATTTT.

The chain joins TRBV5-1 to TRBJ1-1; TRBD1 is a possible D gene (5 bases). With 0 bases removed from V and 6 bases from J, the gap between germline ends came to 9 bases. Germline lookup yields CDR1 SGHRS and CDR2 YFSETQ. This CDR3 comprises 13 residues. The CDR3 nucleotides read TGCGCCAGCAGCTTGGCCTGGGACTCTGAAGCTTTCTTT. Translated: CASSLAWDSEAFF.

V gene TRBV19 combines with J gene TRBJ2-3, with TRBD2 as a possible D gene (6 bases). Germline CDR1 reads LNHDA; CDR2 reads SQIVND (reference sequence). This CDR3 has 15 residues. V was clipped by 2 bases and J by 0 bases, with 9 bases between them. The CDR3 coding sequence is TGTGCCAGTAGTATAACCGGGACTAGCACAGATACGCAGTATTTT. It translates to CASSITGTSTDTQYF.

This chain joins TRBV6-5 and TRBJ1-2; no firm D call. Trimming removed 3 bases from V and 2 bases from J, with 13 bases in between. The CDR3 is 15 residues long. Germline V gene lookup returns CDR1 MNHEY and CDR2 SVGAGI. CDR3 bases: TGTGCCAGCAGTTATTCGAGTGGAGGAAACTATGGCTACACCTTC. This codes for CASSYSSGGNYGYTF.

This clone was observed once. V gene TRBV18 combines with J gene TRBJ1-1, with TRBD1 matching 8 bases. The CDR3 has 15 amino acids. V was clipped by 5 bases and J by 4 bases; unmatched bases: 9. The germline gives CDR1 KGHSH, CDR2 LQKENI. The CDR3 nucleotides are TGTGCCAGCTCATATAAAGCAGGGGGCCTCACTGAAGCTTTCTTT. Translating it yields CASSYKAGGLTEAFF. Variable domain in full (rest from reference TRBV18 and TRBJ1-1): NAGVMQNPRHLVRRRGQEARLRCSPMKGHSHVYWYRQLPEEGLKFMVYLQKENIIDESGMPKERFSAEFPKEGPSILRIQQVVRGDSAAYFCASSYKAGGLTEAFFGQGTRLTVV.

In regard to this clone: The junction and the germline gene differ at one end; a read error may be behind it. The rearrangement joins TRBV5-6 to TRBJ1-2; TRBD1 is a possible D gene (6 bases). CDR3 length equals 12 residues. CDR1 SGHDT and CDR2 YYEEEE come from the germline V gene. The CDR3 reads CASSLTGGGGIF. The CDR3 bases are TGTGCCAGCAGCTTGACTGGGGGCGGGGGGATCTTC.

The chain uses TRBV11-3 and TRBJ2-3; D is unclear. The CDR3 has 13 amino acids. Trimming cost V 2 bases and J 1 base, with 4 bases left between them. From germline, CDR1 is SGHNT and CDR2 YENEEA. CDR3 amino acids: CASSLKGTDTQYF. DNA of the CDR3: TGTGCCAGCAGCTTAAAGGGCACAGATACGCAGTATTTT.

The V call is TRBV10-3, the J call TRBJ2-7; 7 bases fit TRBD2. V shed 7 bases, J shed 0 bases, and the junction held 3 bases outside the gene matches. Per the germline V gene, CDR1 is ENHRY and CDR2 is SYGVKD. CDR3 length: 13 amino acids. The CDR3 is CAITGDYSYEQYF. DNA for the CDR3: TGTGCCATCACCGGGGACTACTCCTACGAGCAGTACTTC.

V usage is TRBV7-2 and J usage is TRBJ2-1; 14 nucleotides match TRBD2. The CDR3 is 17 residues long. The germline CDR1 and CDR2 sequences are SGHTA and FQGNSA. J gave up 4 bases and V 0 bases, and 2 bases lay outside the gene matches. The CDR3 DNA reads TGTGCCAGCAGCTTAGCGACTAGCGGGAGGGGGTACAATGAGCAGTTCTTC. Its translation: CASSLATSGRGYNEQFF.

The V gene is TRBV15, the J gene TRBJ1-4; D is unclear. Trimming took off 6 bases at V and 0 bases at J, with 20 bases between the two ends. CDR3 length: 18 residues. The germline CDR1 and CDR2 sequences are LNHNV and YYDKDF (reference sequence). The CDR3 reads CATSVRKQTLATNEKLFF. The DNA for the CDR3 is TGTGCCACCAGTGTCCGTAAGCAGACCCTTGCAACTAATGAAAAACTGTTTTTT.

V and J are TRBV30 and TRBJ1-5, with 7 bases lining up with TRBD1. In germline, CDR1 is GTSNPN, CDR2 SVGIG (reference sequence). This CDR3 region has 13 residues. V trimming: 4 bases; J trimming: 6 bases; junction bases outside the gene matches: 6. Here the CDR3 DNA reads TGTGCCTGGAACGACAGGGCTCGTCAGCCCCAGCATTTT. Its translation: CAWNDRARQPQHF.

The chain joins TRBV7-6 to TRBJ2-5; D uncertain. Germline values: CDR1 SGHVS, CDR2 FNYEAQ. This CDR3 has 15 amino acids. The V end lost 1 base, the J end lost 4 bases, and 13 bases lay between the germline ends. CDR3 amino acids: CASSLEGMVGETQYF. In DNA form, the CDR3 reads TGTGCCAGCAGCTTAGAGGGCATGGTGGGAGAGACCCAGTACTTC.

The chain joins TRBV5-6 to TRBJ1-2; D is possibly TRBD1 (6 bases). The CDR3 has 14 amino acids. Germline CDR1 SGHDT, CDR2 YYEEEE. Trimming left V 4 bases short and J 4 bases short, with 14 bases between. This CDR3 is CASSLQGGVYGYTF. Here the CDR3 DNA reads TGTGCCAGCAGCCTACAGGGAGGGGTCTATGGCTACACCTTC.

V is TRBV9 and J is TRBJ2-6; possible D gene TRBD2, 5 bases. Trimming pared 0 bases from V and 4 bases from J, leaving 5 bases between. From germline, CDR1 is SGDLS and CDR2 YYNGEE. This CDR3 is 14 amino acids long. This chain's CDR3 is CASSVAGGANVLTF. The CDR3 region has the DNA TGTGCCAGCAGCGTAGCGGGAGGGGCCAACGTCCTGACTTTC.

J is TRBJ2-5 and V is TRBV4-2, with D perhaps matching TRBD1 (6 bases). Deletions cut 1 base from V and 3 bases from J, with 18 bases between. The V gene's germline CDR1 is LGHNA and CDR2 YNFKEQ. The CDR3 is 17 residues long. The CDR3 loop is CASSQVVKAGEEETQYF. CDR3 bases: TGTGCCAGCAGCCAAGTCGTCAAGGCAGGGGAAGAAGAGACCCAGTACTTC.

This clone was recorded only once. The CDR3 DNA follows: TGTGCCAGTAGTATAGATATCGTAGCGCCATATGGCTACACCTTC. Encoded protein: CASSIDIVAPYGYTF. The chain links TRBV19 to TRBJ1-2; D call uncertain. Germline lookup yields CDR1 LNHDA and CDR2 SQIVND (reference sequence). V was pared by 0 bases and J by 5 bases, with 13 bases between. The length of the CDR3 is 15 residues. The entire variable domain, with the rest obtained from reference TRBV19 and TRBJ1-2, is as follows: DGGITQSPKYLFRKEGQNVTLSCEQNLNHDAMYWYRQDPGQGLRLIYYSQIVNDFQKGDIAEGYSVSREKKESFPLTVTSAQKNPTAFYLCASSIDIVAPYGYTFGSGTRLTVV.

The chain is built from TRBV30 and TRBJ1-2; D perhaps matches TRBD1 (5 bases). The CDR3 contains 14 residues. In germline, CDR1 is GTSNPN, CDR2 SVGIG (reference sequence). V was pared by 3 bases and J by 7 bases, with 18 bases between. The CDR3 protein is CAWSSVGAVGGYTF. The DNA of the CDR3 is TGTGCCTGGAGCTCAGTAGGGGCGGTGGGTGGCTACACCTTC.

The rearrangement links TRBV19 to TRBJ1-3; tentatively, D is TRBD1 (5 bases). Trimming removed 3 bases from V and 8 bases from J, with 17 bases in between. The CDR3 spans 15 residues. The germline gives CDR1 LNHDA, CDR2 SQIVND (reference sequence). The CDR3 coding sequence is TGTGCCAGTAGTATGAGGAGGGGCAGAGAAGACACCATATATTTT. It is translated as CASSMRRGREDTIYF. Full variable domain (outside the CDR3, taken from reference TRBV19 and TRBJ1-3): DGGITQSPKYLFRKEGQNVTLSCEQNLNHDAMYWYRQDPGQGLRLIYYSQIVNDFQKGDIAEGYSVSREKKESFPLTVTSAQKNPTAFYLCASSMRRGREDTIYFGEGSWLTVV.

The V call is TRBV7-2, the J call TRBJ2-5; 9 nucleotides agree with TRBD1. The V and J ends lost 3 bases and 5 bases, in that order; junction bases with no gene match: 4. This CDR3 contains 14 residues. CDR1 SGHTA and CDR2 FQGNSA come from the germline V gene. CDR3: CASSFGQGQETQYF. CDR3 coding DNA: TGTGCCAGCAGCTTCGGACAGGGGCAGGAGACCCAGTACTTC.

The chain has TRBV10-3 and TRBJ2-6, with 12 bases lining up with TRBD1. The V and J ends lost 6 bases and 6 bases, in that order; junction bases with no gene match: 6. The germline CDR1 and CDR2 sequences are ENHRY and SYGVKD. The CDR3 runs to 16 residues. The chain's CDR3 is CAIRPGQGAEANVLTF. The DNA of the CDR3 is TGTGCCATCAGGCCGGGACAGGGGGCGGAGGCCAACGTCCTGACTTTC.

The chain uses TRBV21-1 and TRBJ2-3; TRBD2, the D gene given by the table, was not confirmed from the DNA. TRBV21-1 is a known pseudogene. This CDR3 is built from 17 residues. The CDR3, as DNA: TGTGCCAGCAGCACCCGACTAGCGGAGATCAGCACAGATACGCAGTATTTT. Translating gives CASSTRLAEISTDTQYF.

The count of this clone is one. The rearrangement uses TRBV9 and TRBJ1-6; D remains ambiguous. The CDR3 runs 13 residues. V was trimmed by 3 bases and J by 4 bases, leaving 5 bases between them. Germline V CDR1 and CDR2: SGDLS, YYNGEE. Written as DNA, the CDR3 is TGTGCCAGCAGCGGAGGATATAATTCACCCCTCCACTTT. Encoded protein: CASSGGYNSPLHF.

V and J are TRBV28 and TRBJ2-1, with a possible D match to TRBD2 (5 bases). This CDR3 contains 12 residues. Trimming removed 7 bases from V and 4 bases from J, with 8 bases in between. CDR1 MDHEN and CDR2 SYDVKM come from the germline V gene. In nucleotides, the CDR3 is TGTGCCAGCAATCGAGGGTACAATGAGCAGTTCTTC. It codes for CASNRGYNEQFF.